This entry concerns a single T cell receptor beta chain. The data derive from a study of blood T cell repertoires in COVID-19. Germline V gives CDR1 MDHEN, CDR2 SYDVKM. Deletions cut 8 bases from V and 4 bases from J, with 12 bases between. This CDR3 has 12 amino acids. As originally analysed: Estimated nucleated cell counts came from reference gene primer amplification. Libraries were prepared by immunoSEQ multiplex PCR; TCRdb keeps only in-frame clonotypes and omits some of them. V and J calls plus clone size are reproduced from that table; the DNA served to infer D and trimming. The top ten clones hold 1.5% to 2% of a sample with some 190,000 clones, about 90% of them seen once.

V and J are TRBV28 and TRBJ2-7; a possible D gene is TRBD1 (5 bases). This receptor was identified in a man aged 18 to 30 with active or convalescent COVID-19. The sequencing input was peripheral blood. CDR3 amino acids: CASGASQYEQYF. The CDR3 DNA reads TGTGCCAGCGGGGCCAGTCAATACGAGCAGTACTTC.